The 22 T cell receptor beta chains below come from one sample, sequenced in a study of early T cells in non-severe SARS-CoV-2 infection. A single record per CDR3 protein comes from TCRdb applying MiXCR to the 5' RACE reads. The sample contains 53,000 or so distinct CDR3 sequences, 12% of which appear only once. Sequencing used whole blood, obtained at baseline. The receptors shown here come from an adult who was a healthcare worker with PCR-confirmed SARS-CoV-2 infection or an uninfected control (not recorded which).

This clonotype was detected only a few times. The V call is TRBV12-3 or TRBV12-4, the J call TRBJ1-2, with D uncertain. The CDR3 covers 11 residues. V was cut by 2 bases and J by 10 bases, with 8 bases left in between. The CDR3 region is CASSLRASYTF. DNA of the CDR3: TGTGCCAGCAGTTTACGGGCATCCTACACCTTC.

This clonotype showed up just a few times. The gene calls are TRBV7-8 and TRBJ1-1, with TRBD1 identical over 8 bases. V lost 5 bases and J lost 1; bases outside the gene matches: 3. CDR1 is SGHVS, CDR2 FQNEAQ, per germline. The CDR3 sequence is 14 residues long. CDR3: CASSGTGGNTEAFF. The DNA of the CDR3 is TGTGCCAGCAGCGGGACAGGCGGGAACACTGAAGCTTTCTTT.

This clonotype was found many times. This sequence joins TRBV7-3 and TRBJ2-2; D call uncertain. The CDR3 consists of 13 residues. V was cut by 3 bases and J by 4 bases, with 6 bases left in between. In germline, CDR1 is SGHTA, CDR2 FQGTGA. CDR3 residues: CASSLRTTGELFF. As DNA, the CDR3 is TGTGCCAGCAGCTTGCGGACCACCGGGGAGCTGTTTTTT.

Only a few counts were recorded for this clonotype. The gene calls are TRBV25-1 and TRBJ1-4; 8 nucleotides match TRBD1. The CDR3 loop spans 19 amino acids. The germline CDR1 and CDR2 sequences are MGHDK and SYGVNS. V shed 4 bases, J shed 5 bases, and the junction held 18 bases outside the gene matches. The DNA for the CDR3 is TGTGCCAGCAGTGTGGGCAGGGGGCTTAATGAGGGCCGAAATGAAAAACTGTTTTTT. Encoded protein: CASSVGRGLNEGRNEKLFF.

This clonotype was counted many times. The genes are TRBV19 and TRBJ2-7, with 7 bases fitting TRBD1. The germline V gene encodes CDR1 LNHDA and CDR2 SQIVND (reference sequence). V shed 1 base, J shed 3 bases, and the junction held 6 bases outside the gene matches. The CDR3 runs 15 residues. The CDR3 is CASSIVRGPNYEQYF. CDR3 DNA: TGTGCCAGTAGTATAGTGAGGGGGCCCAACTACGAGCAGTACTTC.

As concerns this clonotype: Compared with germline, one end of the junction differs, possibly owing to a read error. CDR3 nucleotides: TGCAGTTCCCAGCCAGGGAACTCCGGGGAGCTGTTTTTT. It yields the protein CSSQPGNSGELFF. The chain employs TRBV20-1 and TRBJ2-2; D perhaps matches TRBD1 (5 bases). From germline, CDR1 is DFQATT and CDR2 SNEGSKA (reference sequence). CDR3 size: 13 residues.

This clonotype was seen only a few times. This clone may be a read error of a much larger clone one base away. The chain employs TRBV12-5 and TRBJ2-7; D is possibly TRBD2 (6 bases). The V and J ends lost 9 bases and 1 base respectively, with 19 bases between them. CDR1 is LGHNT and CDR2 is FRNRAP in the germline V gene. This CDR3 has 15 residues. CDR3 bases: TGTGCTAGCGCGCGGGACCGATTTTTTTCCTACGAGCAGTACTTC. Its translation: CASARDRFFSYEQYF.

In the case of this clonotype: It is unclear where the CDR3 begins or ends on the DNA, so no DNA is shown, and the CDR3 is as TCRdb lists it. This chain uses TRBV2 with TRBJ1-4. The CDR3 region is 15 residues in length, termini included. CDR1 is SNHLY, CDR2 FYNNEI, per germline. The CDR3 reads CASSDTPEGMKNCFF.

In its sample, this clonotype was seen a few times. The chain recombines TRBV28 with TRBJ1-2; possible D gene TRBD1, 6 bases. V shed 2 bases and J shed 2 bases, with 12 bases lying between them. The CDR3 is made up of 15 amino acids. From germline, CDR1 is MDHEN and CDR2 SYDVKM. For the CDR3, the DNA is TGTGCCAGCAGTTTAATGGACAGAAGAAACTATGGCTACACCTTC. Translation: CASSLMDRRNYGYTF.

In this sample, this clonotype turned up many times. The V and J genes are TRBV20-1 and TRBJ2-3; TRBD2 matches 9 bases. Per germline, CDR1 DFQATT and CDR2 SNEGSKA (reference sequence). The CDR3 extends over 17 amino acids. J was trimmed by 4 bases and V by 1 base; bases with no gene match: 12. The chain's CDR3 is CSARARGSGSGADTQYF. The CDR3 DNA reads TGCAGTGCTAGAGCCCGGGGTAGCGGGAGTGGTGCAGATACGCAGTATTTT.

The chain recombines TRBV4-2 with TRBJ2-5; TRBD1 matches at 11 bases. This CDR3 has 15 amino acids. The junction had 1 base not matched to a gene; V was cut back by 1 base and J by 3 bases. Germline V gene sequence: CDR1 LGHNA, CDR2 YNFKEQ. CDR3 residues: CASSQGTGGEETQYF. The CDR3 DNA reads as TGTGCCAGCAGCCAAGGGACAGGGGGCGAAGAGACCCAGTACTTC.

This clonotype came up a few times. J is TRBJ2-7 and V is TRBV27; no clear D. Germline assignment: CDR1 MNHEY and CDR2 SMNVEV (reference sequence). This CDR3 has 12 amino acids. V lost 5 bases and J 0 bases, leaving 5 bases between the germline ends. CDR3: CASSRNSYEQYF. For the CDR3, the DNA is TGTGCCAGCAGTAGAAACTCCTACGAGCAGTACTTC.

Ten or more counts support this clonotype. The genes are TRBV6-2 or TRBV6-3 and TRBJ2-1, with D perhaps TRBD1 (6 bases). This CDR3 spans 13 amino acids. Germline CDR1 reads MNHEY; CDR2 reads SVGEGT. The V end was cut by 8 bases, the J end by 3 bases, with 11 bases between. The CDR3 sequence: CASAQGYYNEQFF. The CDR3 DNA reads as TGTGCCAGCGCCCAGGGGTACTACAATGAGCAGTTCTTC.

This chain links TRBV7-2 with TRBJ2-5; perhaps TRBD2 as D (5 bases). The V end was cut by 5 bases, the J end by 4 bases, with 11 bases between. In germline, CDR1 is SGHTA, CDR2 FQGNSA. The length of the CDR3 is 13 residues. CDR3 sequence reads: CASSRSVRETQYF. CDR3 nucleotides: TGTGCCAGCAGCCGTAGCGTCAGAGAGACCCAGTACTTC.

This clonotype was detected ten times or more. The rearrangement joins TRBV7-9 to TRBJ1-2; D perhaps matches TRBD1 (5 bases). The CDR3 is 14 residues long. Germline CDR1 SEHNR, CDR2 FQNEAQ (reference sequence). The ends were cut back, 0 bases at V and 6 bases at J, with 11 bases in the middle. CDR3 residues: CASSLAMGTHGYTF. CDR3 bases: TGTGCCAGCAGCTTAGCTATGGGGACCCATGGCTACACCTTC.

The sample holds a few counts of this clonotype. This sequence joins TRBV11-2 and TRBJ1-1; no firm D call. This CDR3 is built from 15 residues. CDR1 and CDR2 from the germline V gene are SGHAT and FQNNGV. Trimming removed 0 bases at V and 1 base at J, with 9 bases between. CDR3 in amino acids: CASSLDPGENTEAFF. The CDR3 nucleotides read TGTGCCAGCAGCTTAGATCCAGGAGAGAACACTGAAGCTTTCTTT.

This clonotype was detected only a few times. V is TRBV6-4 and J is TRBJ2-3; 10 nucleotides align to TRBD1. This CDR3 contains 15 residues. J was trimmed by 1 base and V by 2 bases; bases with no gene match: 0. Germline CDR1 reads MRHNA; CDR2 reads SNTAGT. CDR3 DNA: TGTGCCAGCAGTGACGGGACAGGGGGCACAGATACGCAGTATTTT. Protein product: CASSDGTGGTDTQYF.

This clonotype was counted at least ten times. V gene TRBV7-2 combines with J gene TRBJ1-1, with D maybe TRBD1 (5 bases). Trimming cost V 5 bases and J 11 bases, with 15 bases left between them. From germline, CDR1 is SGHTA and CDR2 FQGNSA. There are 12 residues in the CDR3. CDR3 amino acids: CASSPGGSGAFF. CDR3 coding DNA: TGTGCCAGCAGCCCTGGGGGATCTGGTGCTTTCTTT.

This clonotype occurred a few times. The junction shows a germline mismatch at one end, possibly a read error. The gene calls are TRBV6-2 or TRBV6-3 and TRBJ2-3; maybe TRBD2 (6 bases). This CDR3 spans 14 amino acids. CDR1 is MNHEY, CDR2 SVGEGT, per germline. CDR3: CASSFVSAGAGYRF. DNA for the CDR3: TGTGCCAGCAGTTTCGTTTCCGCCGGGGCGGGATACCGCTTT.

V usage is TRBV12-3 or TRBV12-4 and J usage is TRBJ2-1; TRBD2 aligns across 10 bases. The V gene end was trimmed by 6 bases and the J gene end by 10 bases; junction bases not matched to a gene: 12. The CDR3 consists of 15 residues. The CDR3 DNA reads TGTGCCAGCAGCCGATCGAGCGGGAGGGGTTTAGAGCAGTTCTTC. Protein product: CASSRSSGRGLEQFF.

The chain has TRBV7-8 and TRBJ2-1, with 11 bases matching TRBD2. The V segment lost 5 bases and the J segment 5 bases; nucleotides outside the gene matches: 5. The CDR3 totals 15 residues. Germline loops: CDR1 SGHVS, CDR2 FQNEAQ. The CDR3 spells CASSPRLAGNNEQFF. The CDR3 coding sequence is TGTGCCAGCAGCCCGCGACTAGCGGGAAACAATGAGCAGTTCTTC.

This clonotype showed up just a few times. The genes are TRBV28 and TRBJ1-4; D is ambiguous. CDR1 is MDHEN and CDR2 is SYDVKM in the germline V gene. The ends were cut back, 3 bases at V and 7 bases at J, with 15 bases in the middle. The CDR3 sequence is 15 residues long. The CDR3 bases are TGTGCCAGCAGTTTTCCCAATCGGGTTACTGAAAAACTGTTTTTT. Translated, it gives CASSFPNRVTEKLFF.